These T cell receptor beta chains were read from a single sample in a study of OX40 agonist ivuxolimab in advanced cancers. Assay: immunoSEQ multiplex PCR; the TCRdb copy retains only in-frame clones and omits some. The data contain under 80,000 clones, roughly 86% of them singletons. The sample here was CD4+ or CD8+ T cells sorted from blood, taken in a trial of the OX40 agonist ivuxolimab. These TCRs come from an adult with an advanced solid tumor such as melanoma, head and neck, liver or kidney cancer. CDR3s include the opening cysteine and the closing phenylalanine or tryptophan. Each record gives: V gene, D gene, clone size, J gene, CDR3 protein, CDR3 DNA. D genes are given only for firm matches. Rows may omit the clone size; those that give it use once, few, many or a size class.

TRBV19	.	once	TRBJ2-5	CASSIGPARRQETQYF	TGTGCCAGTAGTATAGGCCCGGCCAGGCGTCAAGAGACCCAGTACTTC
TRBV9	.	.	TRBJ1-5	CASSPGAIGSQPQHF	TGTGCCAGCAGCCCCGGAGCCATCGGGAGTCAGCCCCAGCATTTT
TRBV7-8	TRBD1	.	TRBJ2-7	CATGGQGANEQYF	TGTGCCACCGGCGGTCAGGGGGCCAACGAGCAGTACTTC
TRBV18	.	.	TRBJ1-4	CASSPTREKLFF	TGTGCCAGCTCACCGACACGGGAAAAACTGTTTTTT
TRBV7-3	.	.	TRBJ2-2	CASSLAGQTTGELFF	TGTGCCAGCAGCTTAGCGGGACAGACCACCGGGGAGCTGTTTTTT
TRBV11-3	TRBD1	.	TRBJ2-3	CASSFEGAGGSDTQYF	TGTGCCAGCAGCTTTGAAGGCGCAGGGGGCTCAGATACGCAGTATTTT
TRBV9	.	.	TRBJ1-2	CASSVDFRGGDGYTF	TGTGCCAGCAGCGTAGATTTTAGGGGGGGCGACGGCTACACCTTC
TRBV2	.	few	TRBJ1-2	CASSIGTTANTF	TGTGCCAGCAGTATCGGGACGACGGCTAACACCTTC
TRBV28	.	.	TRBJ2-6	CASMRGDWLSGANVLTF	TGTGCCAGCATGAGGGGAGACTGGCTCTCTGGGGCCAACGTCCTGACTTTC
TRBV9	TRBD1	.	TRBJ2-3	CASSVGQGAQVDTQYF	TGTGCCAGCAGCGTGGGACAGGGGGCCCAAGTCGATACGCAGTATTTT
TRBV30	.	.	TRBJ1-1	CAWSRGSVGTEAFF	TGTGCCTGGAGTCGGGGGTCTGTGGGCACTGAAGCTTTCTTT
TRBV19	TRBD1	.	TRBJ1-5	CASSMSRSGQGQPQHF	TGTGCCAGTAGTATGTCTCGTTCGGGACAGGGCCAGCCCCAGCATTTT
TRBV6-5	TRBD1	.	TRBJ1-2	CASSYSRDSAYGYTF	TGTGCCAGCAGTTACTCGAGGGACAGTGCCTATGGCTACACCTTC
TRBV18	TRBD1	.	TRBJ1-5	CASSPDRNQPQHF	TGTGCCAGCTCACCGGACAGGAATCAGCCCCAGCATTTT
TRBV27	TRBD2	.	TRBJ2-3	CASSITSGFPTDTQYF	TGTGCCAGCAGTATAACTAGCGGATTTCCCACAGATACGCAGTATTTT
TRBV30	TRBD1	.	TRBJ1-5	CAWTAGQGNQPQHF	TGTGCCTGGACCGCAGGACAGGGCAACCAGCCCCAGCATTTT
TRBV7-2	TRBD1	.	TRBJ1-1	CASSGQGNTEAFF	TGTGCCAGCAGCGGACAGGGGAACACTGAAGCTTTCTTT
TRBV30	.	.	TRBJ1-4	CAWGRSRLTNEKLFF	TGTGCCTGGGGTCGGTCCCGTTTAACTAATGAAAAACTGTTTTTT
TRBV28	.	.	TRBJ1-3	CASRARSTIYF	TGTGCCAGCAGGGCCCGAAGCACCATATATTTT
TRBV27	.	.	TRBJ1-1	CASRRGAALTEAFF	TGTGCCAGTCGCCGGGGGGCAGCACTCACTGAAGCTTTCTTT
TRBV27	TRBD2	.	TRBJ2-3	CASMLAGTDTQYF	TGTGCCAGCATGCTAGCGGGTACAGATACGCAGTATTTT
TRBV7-3	.	.	TRBJ2-1	CASSPGVNEQFF	TGTGCCAGCAGCCCGGGAGTGAATGAGCAGTTCTTC
TRBV2	.	.	TRBJ1-2	CASRAGFLYGYTF	TGTGCCAGCAGGGCGGGATTTCTCTATGGCTACACCTTC
TRBV6-4	.	.	TRBJ2-7	CASSATTRSEQYF	TGTGCCAGCAGTGCCACGACTAGGTCCGAGCAGTACTTC
TRBV15	.	.	TRBJ1-5	CATSPGRGNQPQHF	TGTGCCACCAGCCCGGGTCGAGGGAATCAGCCCCAGCATTTT
TRBV7-2	.	once	TRBJ1-2	CASSLGSPGYTF	TGTGCCAGCAGCTTAGGATCCCCCGGCTACACCTTC
TRBV5-1	.	.	TRBJ2-7	CASSLGLGKEYF	TGCGCCAGCAGCTTGGGTCTAGGGAAGGAGTACTTC
TRBV6-1	TRBD1	.	TRBJ1-5	CATNAGTGGNQPQHF	TGTGCCACCAACGCCGGGACAGGGGGAAATCAGCCCCAGCATTTT
TRBV7-8	TRBD2	.	TRBJ2-1	CASSLGLAGGSHEQFF	TGTGCCAGCAGCTTAGGACTAGCGGGGGGAAGCCATGAGCAGTTCTTC
TRBV6-1	.	.	TRBJ1-1	CASSEMGTLRSPEAFF	TGTGCCAGCAGTGAGATGGGGACTCTGCGAAGTCCTGAAGCTTTCTTT
TRBV5-4	.	.	TRBJ1-1	CASSLVGTGEAFF	TGTGCCAGCAGCTTGGTAGGGACGGGTGAAGCTTTCTTT
TRBV27	TRBD1	.	TRBJ1-4	CASSSYRGGKLFF	TGTGCCAGCAGTTCCTACAGGGGCGGGAAACTGTTTTTT
TRBV18	.	few	TRBJ1-1	CASSWTVNTEAFF	TGTGCCAGCTCGTGGACAGTGAACACTGAAGCTTTCTTT
TRBV5-1	TRBD2	.	TRBJ2-5	CASSLSASGQETQYF	TGCGCCAGCAGCTTGTCGGCTAGCGGCCAAGAGACCCAGTACTTC
TRBV4-1	.	.	TRBJ1-2	CASSQGKGPGGYTF	TGCGCCAGCAGCCAAGGGAAGGGGCCAGGGGGCTACACCTTC
TRBV28	TRBD1	.	TRBJ1-1	CASSLGQGHTEAFF	TGTGCCAGCAGTTTGGGACAGGGGCACACTGAAGCTTTCTTT
TRBV5-8	.	.	TRBJ2-5	CASSSGAGRGGETQYF	TGTGCCAGCAGCTCGGGTGCGGGCAGGGGAGGAGAGACCCAGTACTTC
TRBV5-4	.	.	TRBJ2-1	CASSLAGWGSSYNEQFF	TGTGCCAGCAGCTTGGCCGGGTGGGGGAGCTCCTACAATGAGCAGTTCTTC
TRBV28	.	.	TRBJ1-4	CASSRALNEKLFF	TGTGCCAGCAGCCGCGCCCTGAATGAAAAACTGTTTTTT
TRBV10-3	TRBD2	.	TRBJ2-5	CAISGLAGGPGSLKETQYF	TGTGCCATCAGTGGACTAGCGGGAGGGCCAGGAAGTCTAAAAGAGACCCAGTACTTC
TRBV30	TRBD2	.	TRBJ2-7	CAWSAFGGSGRRYEQYF	TGTGCCTGGAGTGCCTTCGGTGGTAGCGGGAGACGCTACGAGCAGTACTTC
TRBV4-3	.	.	TRBJ1-6	CASSQGQSYNSPLHF	TGCGCCAGCAGCCAAGGACAGTCCTATAATTCACCCCTCCACTTT
TRBV11-3	TRBD1	.	TRBJ1-2	CASSLTGGIGYTF	TGTGCCAGCAGCTTGACAGGGGGGATAGGCTACACCTTC
TRBV5-1	.	once	TRBJ1-6	CASSRRDGQEEPLHF	TGCGCCAGCAGCCGCCGGGACGGCCAAGAGGAACCCCTCCACTTT
TRBV28	.	.	TRBJ1-3	CASSPPRGSGGNTIYF	TGTGCCAGCAGCCCTCCTCGGGGCTCGGGCGGAAACACCATATATTTT
TRBV2	.	once	TRBJ1-5	CASSPGPRKRHF	TGTGCCAGCAGCCCGGGACCTCGGAAGAGGCATTTT
TRBV6-5	.	.	TRBJ2-5	CASRKTSGQETQYF	TGTGCCAGCAGAAAAACGAGCGGTCAGGAGACCCAGTACTTC
TRBV10-3	.	.	TRBJ1-2	CAISEDSGYTF	TGTGCCATCAGTGAGGACAGTGGCTACACCTTC
TRBV14	.	.	TRBJ1-6	CASSQETDNSPLHF	TGTGCCAGCAGCCAAGAGACCGATAATTCACCCCTCCACTTT
TRBV5-1	TRBD1	.	TRBJ2-7	CASSPPGQGVGSSYEQYF	TGCGCCAGCAGCCCACCGGGACAGGGGGTGGGAAGCTCCTACGAGCAGTACTTC
TRBV6-6	.	.	TRBJ2-7	CASLRDNYYEQYF	TGTGCCAGCCTAAGGGACAACTACTACGAGCAGTACTTC
TRBV7-2	.	.	TRBJ2-7	CASSHGGPSEQYF	TGTGCCAGCAGCCACGGGGGGCCCTCCGAGCAGTACTTC
TRBV10-3	.	.	TRBJ2-2	CAISETDKRGTGELFF	TGTGCCATCAGTGAAACGGACAAAAGGGGCACCGGGGAGCTGTTTTTT
TRBV7-9	.	once	TRBJ1-3	CASSHTGPGNTIYF	TGTGCCAGCAGTCATACAGGGCCTGGAAACACCATATATTTT
TRBV27	TRBD1	.	TRBJ2-7	CASSLRDSTYEQYF	TGTGCCAGCAGTCTCCGGGACAGTACCTACGAGCAGTACTTC
TRBV15	.	.	TRBJ2-7	CATSRDNRLLSSYEQYF	TGTGCCACCAGCAGAGATAACCGGCTCCTAAGCTCCTACGAGCAGTACTTC
TRBV5-1	.	.	TRBJ2-6	CASSLGSGANVLTF	TGCGCCAGCAGCCTCGGGTCTGGGGCCAACGTCCTGACTTTC